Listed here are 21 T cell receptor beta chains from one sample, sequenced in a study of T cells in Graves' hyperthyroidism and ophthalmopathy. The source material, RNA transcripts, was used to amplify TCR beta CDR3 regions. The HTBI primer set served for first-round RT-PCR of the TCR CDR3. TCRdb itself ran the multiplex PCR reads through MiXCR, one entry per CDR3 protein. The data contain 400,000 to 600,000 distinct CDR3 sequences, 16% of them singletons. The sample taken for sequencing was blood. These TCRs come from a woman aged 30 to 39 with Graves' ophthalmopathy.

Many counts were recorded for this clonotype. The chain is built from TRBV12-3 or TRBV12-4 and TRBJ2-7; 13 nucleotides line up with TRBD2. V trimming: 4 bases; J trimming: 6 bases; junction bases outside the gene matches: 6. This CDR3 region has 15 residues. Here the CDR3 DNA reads TGTGCCAGCAGTTCCGGACTAGCGGGAGTTTCCGAGCAGTACTTC. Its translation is CASSSGLAGVSEQYF.

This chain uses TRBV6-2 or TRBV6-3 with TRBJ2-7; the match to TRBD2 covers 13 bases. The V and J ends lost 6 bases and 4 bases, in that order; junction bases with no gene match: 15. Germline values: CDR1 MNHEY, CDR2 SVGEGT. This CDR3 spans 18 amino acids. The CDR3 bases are TGTGCCAGCAGCTATGAGACAACTAGCGGGAGGGCCAAGTACGAGCAGTACTTC. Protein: CASSYETTSGRAKYEQYF.

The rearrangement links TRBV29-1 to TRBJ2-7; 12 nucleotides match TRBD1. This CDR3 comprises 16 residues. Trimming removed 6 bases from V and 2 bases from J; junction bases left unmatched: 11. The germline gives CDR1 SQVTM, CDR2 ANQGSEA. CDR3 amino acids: CSVRDRGLSPAYEQYF. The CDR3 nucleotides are TGCAGCGTACGGGACAGGGGGCTTTCCCCGGCCTACGAGCAGTACTTC.

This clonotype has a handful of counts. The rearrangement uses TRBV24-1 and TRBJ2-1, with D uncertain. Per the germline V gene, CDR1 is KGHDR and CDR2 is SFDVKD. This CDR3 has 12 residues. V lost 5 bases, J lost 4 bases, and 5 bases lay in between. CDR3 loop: CATSAFYNEQFF. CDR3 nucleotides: TGTGCCACCAGTGCGTTTTACAATGAGCAGTTCTTC.

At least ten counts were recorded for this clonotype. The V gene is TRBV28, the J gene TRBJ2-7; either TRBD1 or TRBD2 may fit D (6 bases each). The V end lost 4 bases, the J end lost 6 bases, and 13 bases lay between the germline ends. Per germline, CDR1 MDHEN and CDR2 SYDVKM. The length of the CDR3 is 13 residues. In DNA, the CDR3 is TGTGCCAGCAGTTCGTCCAGGGGAGGCGAGCAGTACTTC. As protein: CASSSSRGGEQYF.

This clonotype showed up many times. This CDR3 reads CACLANEQYF. The CDR3 bases are TGTGCCTGCCTAGCGAACGAGCAGTACTTC. The chain is built from TRBV30 and TRBJ2-7, with TRBD2 as a possible D gene (6 bases). Germline V lookup: CDR1 GTSNPN, CDR2 SVGIG (reference sequence). CDR3 length: 10 residues. V lost 6 bases, J lost 5 bases, and 8 bases lay in between.

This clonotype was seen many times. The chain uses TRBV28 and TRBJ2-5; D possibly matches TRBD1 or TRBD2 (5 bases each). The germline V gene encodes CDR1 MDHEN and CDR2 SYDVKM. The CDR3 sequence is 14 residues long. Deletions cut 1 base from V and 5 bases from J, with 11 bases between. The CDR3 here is CASSLFGREETQYF. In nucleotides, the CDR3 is TGTGCCAGCAGTTTATTTGGCAGGGAGGAGACCCAGTACTTC. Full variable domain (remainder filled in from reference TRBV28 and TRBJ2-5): DVKVTQSSRYLVKRTGEKVFLECVQDMDHENMFWYRQDPGLGLRLIYFSYDVKMKEKGDIPEGYSVSREKKERFSLILESASTNQTSMYLCASSLFGREETQYFGPGTRLLVL.

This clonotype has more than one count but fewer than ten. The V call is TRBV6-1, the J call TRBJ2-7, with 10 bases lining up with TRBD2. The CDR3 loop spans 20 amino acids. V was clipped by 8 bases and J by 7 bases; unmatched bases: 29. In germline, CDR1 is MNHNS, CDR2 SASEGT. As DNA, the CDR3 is TGTGCCAGCGTCGGCCTACACAGGGGCTCAAGGACTAGCGGTGTAATGGAGCAGTACTTC. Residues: CASVGLHRGSRTSGVMEQYF.

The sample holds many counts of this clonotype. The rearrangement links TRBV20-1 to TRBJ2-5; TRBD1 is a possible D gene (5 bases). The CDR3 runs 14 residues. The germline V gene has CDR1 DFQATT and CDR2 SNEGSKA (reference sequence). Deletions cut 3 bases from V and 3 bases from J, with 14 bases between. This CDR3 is CSASLQGTEETQYF. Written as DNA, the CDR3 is TGCAGTGCTAGTCTTCAGGGTACAGAAGAGACCCAGTACTTC.

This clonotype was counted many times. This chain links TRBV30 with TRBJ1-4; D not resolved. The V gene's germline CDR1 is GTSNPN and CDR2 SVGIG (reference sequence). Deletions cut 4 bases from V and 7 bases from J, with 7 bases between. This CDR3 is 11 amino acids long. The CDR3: CAWNTPEKLFF. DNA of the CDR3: TGTGCCTGGAACACTCCTGAAAAACTGTTTTTT. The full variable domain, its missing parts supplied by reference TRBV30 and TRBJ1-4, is SQTIHQWPATLVQPVGSPLSLECTVEGTSNPNLYWYRQAAGRGLQLLFYSVGIGQISSEVPQNLSASRPQDRQFILSSKKLLLSDSGFYLCAWNTPEKLFFGSGTQLSVL.

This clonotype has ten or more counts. CDR3 in amino acids: CASSTYRENTEAFF. The CDR3 DNA is TGTGCCAGCTCCACTTACAGGGAGAACACTGAAGCTTTCTTT. V usage is TRBV18 and J usage is TRBJ1-1; tentatively, D is TRBD1 (6 bases). The CDR3 spans 14 residues. The V and J ends lost 6 bases and 1 base respectively, with 12 bases between them. Germline CDR1 KGHSH, CDR2 LQKENI.

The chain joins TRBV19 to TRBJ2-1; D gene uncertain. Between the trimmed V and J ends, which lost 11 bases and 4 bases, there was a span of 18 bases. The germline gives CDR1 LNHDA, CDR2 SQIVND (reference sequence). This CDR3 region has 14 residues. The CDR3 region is CAVQAEPRYNEQFF. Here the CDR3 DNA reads TGTGCCGTCCAGGCCGAACCCAGATACAATGAGCAGTTCTTC.

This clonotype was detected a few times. CDR3 coding DNA: TGTGCCAGCAGCTTGCGGGTAGGTGGATGGCGGGATAAACCCTACGAGCAGTACTTC. It translates to CASSLRVGGWRDKPYEQYF. The V call is TRBV7-2, the J call TRBJ2-7; D might be TRBD2 (6 bases). CDR1 is SGHTA and CDR2 is FQGNSA in the germline V gene. Trimming took 3 bases from V and 2 from J, leaving 26 bases between them. This CDR3 region has 19 residues.

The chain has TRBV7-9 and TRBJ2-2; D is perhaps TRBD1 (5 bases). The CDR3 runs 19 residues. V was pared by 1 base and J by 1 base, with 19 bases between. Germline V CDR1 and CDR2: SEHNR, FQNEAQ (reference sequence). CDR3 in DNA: TGTGCCAGCAGCTTAGAAATTCTTCCGTACCAGGGGAACACCGGGGAGCTGTTTTTT. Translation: CASSLEILPYQGNTGELFF.

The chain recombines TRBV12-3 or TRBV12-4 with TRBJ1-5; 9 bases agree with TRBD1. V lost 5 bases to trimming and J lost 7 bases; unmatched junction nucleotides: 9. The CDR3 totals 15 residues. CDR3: CASSNPGQGQQPQHF. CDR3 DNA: TGTGCCAGCAGTAATCCGGGACAGGGTCAACAGCCCCAGCATTTT.

The CDR3 nucleotides are TGTGCCAGCAGCTATCGGGAGACCCCCTACGAGCAGTACTTC. Amino acids: CASSYRETPYEQYF. The V call is TRBV9, the J call TRBJ2-7; D is possibly TRBD2 (6 bases). Trimming pared 4 bases from V and 2 bases from J, leaving 13 bases between. The CDR3 is 14 amino acids. CDR1 and CDR2 from the germline V gene are SGDLS and YYNGEE.

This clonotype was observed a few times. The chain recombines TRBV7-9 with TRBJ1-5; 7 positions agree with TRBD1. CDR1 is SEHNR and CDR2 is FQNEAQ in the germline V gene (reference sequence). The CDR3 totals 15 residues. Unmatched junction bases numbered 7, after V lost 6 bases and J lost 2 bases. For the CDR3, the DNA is TGTGCCAGCAGAGAGGGGGCATTCGGCAATCAGCCCCAGCATTTT. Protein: CASREGAFGNQPQHF.

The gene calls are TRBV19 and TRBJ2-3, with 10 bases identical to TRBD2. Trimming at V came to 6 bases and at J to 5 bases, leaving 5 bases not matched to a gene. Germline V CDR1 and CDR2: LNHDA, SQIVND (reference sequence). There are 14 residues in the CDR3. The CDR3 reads CASSKREGRDTQYF. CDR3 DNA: TGTGCCAGTAGCAAGCGGGAGGGCCGAGATACGCAGTATTTT.

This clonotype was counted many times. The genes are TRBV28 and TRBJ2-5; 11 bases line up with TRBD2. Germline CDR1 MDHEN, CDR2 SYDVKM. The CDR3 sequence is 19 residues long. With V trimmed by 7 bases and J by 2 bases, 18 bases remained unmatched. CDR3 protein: CASTQSIGPGLAVQETQYF. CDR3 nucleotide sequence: TGTGCCAGCACTCAATCGATTGGTCCGGGACTAGCGGTTCAAGAGACCCAGTACTTC.

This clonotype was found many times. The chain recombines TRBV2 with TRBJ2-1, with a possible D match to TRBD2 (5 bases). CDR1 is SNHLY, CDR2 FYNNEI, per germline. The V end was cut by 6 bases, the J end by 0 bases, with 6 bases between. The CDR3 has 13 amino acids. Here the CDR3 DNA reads TGTGCCAGCAGGAGGGTCTCCTACAATGAGCAGTTCTTC. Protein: CASRRVSYNEQFF.

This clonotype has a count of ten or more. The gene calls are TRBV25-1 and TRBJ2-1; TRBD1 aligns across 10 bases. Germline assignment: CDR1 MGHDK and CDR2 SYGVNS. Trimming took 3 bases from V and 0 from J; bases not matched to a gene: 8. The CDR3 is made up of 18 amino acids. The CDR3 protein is CASSERGQGLRSYNEQFF. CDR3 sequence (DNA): TGTGCCAGCAGTGAGAGGGGACAGGGGCTACGCTCCTACAATGAGCAGTTCTTC.